The following is a TCR beta chain sequence with its context. Its specific antigen is unknown. No base-level quality is on record; no much larger clone is a single base apart. TCRbeta CDR3 regions were amplified from genomic DNA by means of the immunoSEQ Assay, a bias-controlled multiplex PCR. For the original study's pipeline: Nucleated cell counts per sample were estimated from amplification of reference gene primers within the assay. To quantify the absolute abundance of each unique TCRbeta CDR3 rearrangement, sequence reads were collapsed and filtered. For each sample, productive Simpson clonality was calculated by taking the square root of Simpson's diversity index across productive rearrangements. The source is immuneACCESS, and TCRdb retained only in-frame sequences with V and J called. Part of the clones is not carried over; for the studies checked, unresolved V genes explain less than half of this, and the remainder is unexplained. That table is the source of V, J and clone size, and D and trimming were worked out from the DNA. This sample comprises roughly 81,000 clones, around nine tenths of them detected only once. The top ten hold around 5.3% of the sample.

This entry comes from a study of blood T cell repertoires in COVID-19 (dated by TCRdb to 2020 to 2022). The study in broad terms: Collaborator samples came from the United States, Italy and Spain and covered acute and convalescent phases of COVID-19. The dataset comprised deeply sampled blood TCRbeta repertoires from subjects exposed to, actively infected with, or recovered from COVID-19. Samples were obtained from the ongoing ImmuneRACE study (first 160 participants) and from about 1,300 subjects provided by 6 global collaborators. The repertoires were made available in a free public database intended to serve as a resource for research on the immune response to SARS-CoV-2. The sample metadata nearly always contained a de-identified subject ID, COVID-19 status, age in years and sex. The material from the prospective study consisted of cDNA or gDNA derived from T cells, B-cell-depleted T cells, or PBMCs. Where available, HLA class I and class II types were obtained from metadata supplied by the sample provider rather than from assay-based typing. Beyond this particular receptor, the publication reports: How much clinical and demographic metadata was included differed by source and by participant, and the metadata was provided uncurated.

Collaborating institutions collected whole blood in K2EDTA tubes following their own protocols. For TCRbeta analysis, collaborators shipped samples as frozen whole blood, isolated PBMCs, or DNA extracted from either of those sample types. The CDR3 measures 15 amino acids from cysteine to phenylalanine. The only DNA kept is the CDR3, 45 bases in frame from the first base. Based on the germline V gene, the CDR1 and CDR2 sequences are SGHRS and YFSETQ. V is cut by 0 bases and J by 8 bases, and the space between the germline ends is 12 bases. The sequence came from a man aged 35-49 years with acute or convalescent COVID-19. Here the chain combines TRBV5-1 and TRBJ1-6, and TRBD1 may be the D gene, going by 6 matching bases. The sample was peripheral blood. The sequence in DNA is TGCGCCAGCAGCTTGGTTCCAGGGGATCATTCACCCCTCCACTTT. Protein translation: CASSLVPGDHSPLHF. Supplemented by the reference TRBV5-1 and TRBJ1-6 proteins around the CDR3, the complete variable domain is KAGVTQTPRYLIKTRGQQVTLSCSPISGHRSVSWYQQTPGQGLQFLFEYFSETQRNKGNFPGRFSGRQFSNSRSEMNVSTLELGDSALYLCASSLVPGDHSPLHFGNGTRLTVT.